Listed here are 3 T cell receptor beta chains from one sample, sequenced in a study of blood T cell repertoires in COVID-19. Here immunoSEQ multiplex PCR was the method, and the copy in TCRdb shows in-frame clones only, minus some. The sample has about 370,000 clones; more than 75% are singletons. Input material: peripheral blood. These receptors were obtained from a woman aged 25 to 45 with COVID-19, enrolled during active disease.

J is TRBJ2-7 and V is TRBV5-4; 14 bases are a match to TRBD2. The CDR3 is 17 amino acids. Losses at the gene ends were 0 bases for V and 2 bases for J; bases not matched to a gene: 4. Germline CDR1 SGHNT, CDR2 YYREEE (reference sequence). The CDR3 DNA reads TGTGCCAGCAGCTTGGAAGGACTAGCGGGAGGAGCCTACGAGCAGTACTTC. It specifies CASSLEGLAGGAYEQYF.

A few counts support this clone. The genes are TRBV18 and TRBJ1-6; D gene unclear. The V and J ends lost 2 bases and 5 bases respectively, with 10 bases between them. CDR1 and CDR2 from the germline V gene are KGHSH and LQKENI. The CDR3 sequence is 15 residues long. The CDR3 protein is CASSPGPGDNSPLHF. In DNA form, the CDR3 reads TGTGCCAGCTCACCAGGACCCGGGGATAATTCACCCCTCCACTTT. Based on the CDR3 plus reference TRBV18 and TRBJ1-6, the full variable domain is NAGVMQNPRHLVRRRGQEARLRCSPMKGHSHVYWYRQLPEEGLKFMVYLQKENIIDESGMPKERFSAEFPKEGPSILRIQQVVRGDSAAYFCASSPGPGDNSPLHFGNGTRLTVT.

This clone was recorded at least ten times. J is TRBJ1-1 and V is TRBV5-1; D perhaps matches TRBD1 (6 bases). Trimming pared 3 bases from V and 0 bases from J, leaving 18 bases between. The CDR3 contains 17 residues. Germline loops: CDR1 SGHRS, CDR2 YFSETQ. This CDR3 is CASSSLAQGLLNTEAFF. CDR3 DNA sequence: TGCGCCAGCAGCTCCCTCGCCCAGGGGCTCCTGAACACTGAAGCTTTCTTT.